Described below is a single T cell receptor beta chain sequence and its context. The antigen remains undetermined. This entry is derived from a study of T-cell memory formation after mild COVID-19. Across the study: Among the donors, TCR clusters were largely specific to each donor.

Study-wide findings and caveats: CD4+ contracting clones lay mainly in CM and EM, CD8+ ones in EMRA.

Libraries for TCRalpha and TCRbeta carried sample barcodes and unique molecular identifiers via 5'RACE. A single record per CDR3 protein comes from TCRdb applying MiXCR to the 5' RACE reads. The sample has 410,000 or so distinct CDR3 sequences, 23% seen once. The CDR3 spans 17 residues. The germline CDR1 and CDR2 sequences are KGHDR and SFDVKD. Trimming took 4 bases from V and 4 from J; bases not matched to a gene: 11. This clonotype was obtained from an adult woman who had mild COVID-19 (a few samples of this study predate the infection). Cell type and time point are not known. Input material: PBMCs or a T cell subset sorted from them (not recorded which). The V call is TRBV24-1, the J call TRBJ2-1; 8 nucleotides align to TRBD2. The CDR3 sequence is CATSDPQGSGGYNEQFF. CDR3 DNA sequence: TGTGCCACCAGTGACCCCCAGGGGAGCGGGGGTTACAATGAGCAGTTCTTC.